What follows is one T cell receptor beta chain and its context. Its antigen is not identified. The CDR3 loop spans 13 amino acids. Trimming left V 6 bases short and J 2 bases short, with 10 bases between. Germline loops: CDR1 LNHDA, CDR2 SQIVND (reference sequence). Patients were ineligible given autoimmune disease history or systemic immunosuppression. Sequencing used immunoSEQ multiplex PCR; TCRdb keeps in-frame clones, though not all of them. The table has about 96,000 clones, about 84% seen once; the top ten hold about 5.8%. These data belong to a study of OX40 agonist ivuxolimab in advanced cancers. Turning to the study itself: Three individuals attained partial responses, comprising one hepatocellular carcinoma case and two cutaneous melanoma cases.

Study results and limitations: The study found that CD8+ T cells averaged more expanded clones than CD4+.

This chain connects TRBV19 to TRBJ1-1; no definite D call. The specimen was CD4+ or CD8+ T cells sorted from blood, collected in a trial of the OX40 agonist ivuxolimab. The TCR sequence derives from an adult with an advanced solid tumor such as melanoma, head and neck, liver or kidney cancer. The CDR3 spells CASSKQLNTEAFF. The CDR3 coding sequence is TGTGCCAGTAGCAAACAGCTCAACACTGAAGCTTTCTTT.